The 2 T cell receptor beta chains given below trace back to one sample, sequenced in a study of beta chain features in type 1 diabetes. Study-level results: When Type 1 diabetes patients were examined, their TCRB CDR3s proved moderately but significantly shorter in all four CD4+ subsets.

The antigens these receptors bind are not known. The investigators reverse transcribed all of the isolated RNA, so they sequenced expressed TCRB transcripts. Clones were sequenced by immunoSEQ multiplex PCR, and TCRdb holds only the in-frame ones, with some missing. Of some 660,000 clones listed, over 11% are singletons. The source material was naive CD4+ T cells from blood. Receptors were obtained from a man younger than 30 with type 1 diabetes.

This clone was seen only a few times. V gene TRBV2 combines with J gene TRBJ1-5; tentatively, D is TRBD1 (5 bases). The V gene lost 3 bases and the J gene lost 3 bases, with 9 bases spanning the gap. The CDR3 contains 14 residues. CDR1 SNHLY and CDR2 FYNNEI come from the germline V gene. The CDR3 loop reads CASSDMGHNQPQHF. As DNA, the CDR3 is TGTGCCAGCAGTGACATGGGGCACAATCAGCCCCAGCATTTT.

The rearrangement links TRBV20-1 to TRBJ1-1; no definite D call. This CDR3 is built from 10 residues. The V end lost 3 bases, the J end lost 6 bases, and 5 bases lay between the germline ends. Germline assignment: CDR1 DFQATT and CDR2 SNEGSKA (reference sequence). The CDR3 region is CSASDAEAFF. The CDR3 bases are TGCAGTGCTAGTGACGCTGAAGCTTTCTTT.